This TCR beta chain stems from a study of T cells in Graves' hyperthyroidism and ophthalmopathy. Study overall: Peripheral blood was taken when the disease was first diagnosed, before any treatment began.

It was RNA transcripts that yielded the amplified TCR beta CDR3 regions. The study used the HTBI primer set for a first-round RT-PCR of the TCR CDR3. TCRdb reprocessed the multiplex PCR reads via MiXCR and lists one record per CDR3 protein. The table includes roughly 250,000 distinct CDR3 sequences, roughly 22% detected once. In making diagnoses, clinical symptoms, serum thyroxine and TRAb, thyroid ultrasound and orbital computed tomography were all used. Source material for PBMCs was about 11 ml fresh peripheral blood. In germline, CDR1 is MNHNS, CDR2 SASEGT. The CDR3 is made up of 14 amino acids. In regard to this clonotype: Its antigen is currently unknown. One base away lies a much larger clone, so this may be a sequencing read error.

Regarding the study as a whole: Blood shared most expanded thyroid clonotypes above 0.001.

This TCR was recovered from a young man with Graves' ophthalmopathy. The rearrangement links TRBV6-1 to TRBJ1-1; 7 nucleotides align to TRBD1. Material for sequencing was blood. The CDR3 sequence is CASRVGQANAEAFF. CDR3 DNA sequence: TGTGCCAGCAGGGTTGGACAGGCGAACGCTGAAGCTTTCTTT.